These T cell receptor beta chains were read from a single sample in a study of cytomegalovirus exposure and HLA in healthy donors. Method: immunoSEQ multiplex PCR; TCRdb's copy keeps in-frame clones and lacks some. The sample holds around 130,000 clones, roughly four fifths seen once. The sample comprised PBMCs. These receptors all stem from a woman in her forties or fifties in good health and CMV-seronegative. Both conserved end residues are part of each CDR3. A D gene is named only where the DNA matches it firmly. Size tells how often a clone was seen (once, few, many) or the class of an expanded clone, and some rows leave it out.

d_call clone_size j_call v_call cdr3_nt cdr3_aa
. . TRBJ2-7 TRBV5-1 TGCGCCAGCAGCTGGACATTGGACTACGAGCAGTACTTC CASSWTLDYEQYF
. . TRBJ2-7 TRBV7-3 TGTGCCAGCAGGGACGGCGGGCGCGAGCAGTACTTC CASRDGGREQYF
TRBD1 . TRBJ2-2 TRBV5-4 TGTGCCAGCAGCTTGGATCTCGACAGGGGGTTATCCGGGGAGCTGTTTTTT CASSLDLDRGLSGELFF
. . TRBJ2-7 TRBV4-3 TGCGCCAGTTCCGGGGCAGGGGTCTCCGAGCAGTACTTC CASSGAGVSEQYF
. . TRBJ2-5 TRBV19 TGTGCCAGTACGGGGAGAAAAAAAGAGACCCAGTACTTC CASTGRKKETQYF
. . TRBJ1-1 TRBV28 TGTGCCAGCAGTTTAGGGGGGGCCCGGGGTGGAACTGAAGCTTTCTTT CASSLGGARGGTEAFF
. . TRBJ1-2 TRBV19 TGTGCCAGTAGTATGGGAGGGATCGGGGGAGCTAACTATGGCTACACCTTC CASSMGGIGGANYGYTF
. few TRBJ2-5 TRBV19 TGTGCCAGTAGTAGTCGGAGCGGGGAGACCCAGTACTTC CASSSRSGETQYF
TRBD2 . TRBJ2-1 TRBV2 TGTGCCAGCAGTGGGGGACTAGCGGCCAATGAGCAGTTCTTC CASSGGLAANEQFF
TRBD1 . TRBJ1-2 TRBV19 TGTGCCAGTAGTATTCTGGACAGGGCCGCTTTCTATGGCTACACCTTC CASSILDRAAFYGYTF
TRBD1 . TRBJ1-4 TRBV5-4 TGTGCCAGCAGCTTGGTTGAGACAGGGGGCGGGACTAATGAAAAACTGTTTTTT CASSLVETGGGTNEKLFF
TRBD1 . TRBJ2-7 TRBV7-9 TGTGCCAGCAGCATGACAGGGGGCGGCTACGAGCAGTACTTC CASSMTGGGYEQYF
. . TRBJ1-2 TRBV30 TGTGCCTGGAGTGTAACCAGGAGGGCGGGAGGCTACCCCTTC CAWSVTRRAGGYPF
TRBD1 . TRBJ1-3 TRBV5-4 TGTGCCAGCAGCTTAGGGACAGGGCTCGGAAACACCATATATTTT CASSLGTGLGNTIYF
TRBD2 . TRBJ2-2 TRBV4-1 TGCGCCAGCAGCCAAGAACTCGGACTAGCGGGGGCGGGCGGGGAGCTGTTTTTT CASSQELGLAGAGGELFF
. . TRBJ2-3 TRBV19 TGTGCCAGTAGTTTTGACAGATCTAGCACAGATACGCAGTATTTT CASSFDRSSTDTQYF
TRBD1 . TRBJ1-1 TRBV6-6 TGTGCCAGCAGTACAGGGGGGGTGAACACTGAAGCTTTCTTT CASSTGGVNTEAFF